Each of the 27 T cell receptor beta chains below was sequenced from the same sample in a study of OX40 agonist ivuxolimab in advanced cancers. The repertoire was sequenced with immunoSEQ multiplex PCR; TCRdb's copy has only in-frame clones and lacks some. Of about 45,000 clones in the sample, roughly 94% were seen once. The sequencing here drew on CD4+ or CD8+ T cells sorted from blood, taken in a trial of the OX40 agonist ivuxolimab. All receptors derive from an adult with an advanced solid tumor such as melanoma, head and neck, liver or kidney cancer.

The genes are TRBV10-3 and TRBJ1-1; TRBD1 is a possible D gene (5 bases). CDR1 ENHRY and CDR2 SYGVKD come from the germline V gene. V was shortened by 4 bases and J by 4 bases, with 13 bases between the two germline ends. The CDR3 is made up of 14 amino acids. In DNA form, the CDR3 reads TGTGCCATCAGTGTCGGCGGGGCGGGCACTGAAGCTTTCTTT. This gives the protein CAISVGGAGTEAFF.

The chain combines TRBV5-4 with TRBJ2-3, with D perhaps assigned TRBD1 or TRBD2 (5 bases each). The germline V gene encodes CDR1 SGHNT and CDR2 YYREEE (reference sequence). This CDR3 has 16 residues. The V end was cut by 6 bases, the J end by 0 bases, with 17 bases between. CDR3 in DNA: TGTGCCAGCACCCGAGGGGCTGCGACTAGCACAGATACGCAGTATTTT. Translating it yields CASTRGAATSTDTQYF. Complete variable domain (other parts from reference TRBV5-4 and TRBJ2-3): ETGVTQSPTHLIKTRGQQVTLRCSSQSGHNTVSWYQQALGQGPQFIFQYYREEENGRGNFPPRFSGLQFPNYSSELNVNALELDDSALYLCASTRGAATSTDTQYFGPGTRLTVL.

This chain joins TRBV29-1 and TRBJ2-7; 9 bases line up with TRBD2. V shed 2 bases and J 5 bases; nucleotides not matched to a gene: 7. CDR3 size: 14 residues. Germline V gene lookup returns CDR1 SQVTM and CDR2 ANQGSEA. The CDR3 DNA is TGCAGCGTTGAATACGGCGGGAGGGCCAACGAGCAGTACTTC. Its translation is CSVEYGGRANEQYF.

The J gene is TRBJ1-2, the V gene TRBV21-1. TRBV21-1 counts as a pseudogene. This CDR3 is 16 amino acids long. CDR3 amino acids: CASSLGRDVQCYGYTF. The CDR3 region has the DNA TGTGCCAGCAGCCTGGGGCGGGACGTTCAATGCTATGGCTACACCTTC.

The V and J genes are TRBV28 and TRBJ2-1; tentatively, D is TRBD2 (6 bases). The CDR3 totals 16 residues. Trimming took 6 bases from V and 3 from J, leaving 18 bases between them. From germline, CDR1 is MDHEN and CDR2 SYDVKM. CDR3 sequence: CASSPSRDSHYNEQFF. The CDR3 DNA follows: TGTGCCAGCAGCCCTTCCCGGGACTCCCACTACAATGAGCAGTTCTTC.

The genes are TRBV9 and TRBJ1-2; no clear D. The V gene lost 0 bases and the J gene lost 9 bases, with 15 bases spanning the gap. Germline V lookup: CDR1 SGDLS, CDR2 YYNGEE. This CDR3 comprises 14 residues. CDR3 bases: TGTGCCAGCAGCGTAGGAGGAGGGCGGTTGAGCTACACCTTC. Translated: CASSVGGGRLSYTF.

The chain has TRBV19 and TRBJ2-3, with 10 nucleotides matching TRBD2. Trimming took 0 bases from V and 3 from J; bases not matched to a gene: 6. The CDR3 has 17 residues. The germline V gene encodes CDR1 LNHDA and CDR2 SQIVND (reference sequence). This chain's CDR3 is CASSIELAGSGTDTQYF. For the CDR3, the DNA is TGTGCCAGTAGTATAGAACTAGCGGGATCAGGGACAGATACGCAGTATTTT.

The rearrangement links TRBV6-5 to TRBJ2-2; D ambiguous. V was pared by 3 bases and J by 7 bases, with 12 bases between. The CDR3 contains 14 residues. Germline assignment: CDR1 MNHEY and CDR2 SVGAGI. The CDR3 nucleotides are TGTGCCAGCAGTTATGCGGTGGGGATCGGGGAGCTGTTTTTT. Residues: CASSYAVGIGELFF.

The V and J genes are TRBV7-9 and TRBJ2-7; the match to TRBD1 covers 9 bases. The CDR3 loop spans 15 amino acids. Germline V lookup: CDR1 SEHNR, CDR2 FQNEAQ (reference sequence). Trimming cost V 2 bases and J 3 bases; bases outside gene matches: 5. The DNA for the CDR3 is TGTGCCAGCAGCTTACCCGAGGACAGGGGCTACGAGCAGTACTTC. Its protein product is CASSLPEDRGYEQYF.

V is TRBV2 and J is TRBJ2-7, with TRBD2 identical over 10 bases. CDR1 is SNHLY, CDR2 FYNNEI, per germline. CDR3 size: 15 residues. Losses at the gene ends were 2 bases for V and 3 bases for J; bases not matched to a gene: 4. CDR3 nucleotides: TGTGCCAGCAGTGAAAACAGCGGGAGGGTCTACGAGCAGTACTTC. Translating gives CASSENSGRVYEQYF.

The V gene is TRBV4-3, the J gene TRBJ2-5; 7 bases line up with TRBD1. The J call may be mistaken, given a closer DNA end match to TRBJ2-7. Germline-derived CDR1 and CDR2 are LGHNA and YSLEER. The CDR3 runs to 15 residues. The CDR3 spells CASSQGQGVPDEQYF. The CDR3 nucleotides read TGCGCCAGCAGCCAAGGACAGGGTGTACCGGACGAGCAGTACTTC.

V gene TRBV6-7 combines with J gene TRBJ1-5; 8 bases match TRBD1. Being an ORF, TRBV6-7 has a function that is uncertain. Losses at the gene ends were 7 bases for V and 6 bases for J; bases not matched to a gene: 8. The CDR3 extends over 14 amino acids. The CDR3 loop is CASNHDRGGQPQHF. The CDR3 DNA reads as TGTGCCAGCAACCATGACAGGGGCGGTCAGCCCCAGCATTTT.

This chain links TRBV30 with TRBJ1-1; unclear D gene. Trimming removed 0 bases from V and 5 bases from J, with 13 bases in between. The CDR3 spans 14 residues. CDR1 is GTSNPN, CDR2 SVGIG, per germline (reference sequence). CDR3 in amino acids: CAWSVRQKRTEAFF. CDR3 nucleotides: TGTGCCTGGAGTGTACGGCAGAAGCGGACTGAAGCTTTCTTT.

The chain has TRBV4-1 and TRBJ1-1; no clear D. V lost 0 bases to trimming and J lost 1 base, with 6 bases between them. The germline V gene has CDR1 MGHRA and CDR2 YSYEKL. The CDR3 contains 14 residues. Here the CDR3 DNA reads TGCGCCAGCAGCCAAGAGTCGCGGAACACTGAAGCTTTCTTT. It codes for CASSQESRNTEAFF.

V is TRBV4-2 and J is TRBJ1-5; D gene ambiguous. The CDR3 length is 16 residues. The germline gives CDR1 LGHNA, CDR2 YNFKEQ. V dropped 0 bases and J dropped 7 bases, with 16 bases sitting between them. The CDR3 sequence: CASSQEIDELGQPQHF. CDR3 nucleotide sequence: TGTGCCAGCAGCCAAGAGATAGACGAACTCGGGCAGCCCCAGCATTTT.

The V call is TRBV28, the J call TRBJ2-1; 9 bases are a match to TRBD2. Germline CDR1 MDHEN, CDR2 SYDVKM. The junction had 13 bases not matched to a gene; V was cut back by 1 base and J by 9 bases. The CDR3 runs 17 residues. CDR3 protein: CASSLLKLSSGIGEQFF. The CDR3 bases are TGTGCCAGCAGTTTATTGAAATTGTCTAGCGGGATCGGTGAGCAGTTCTTC.

The table lists this clone with a count of one. The J gene is TRBJ1-1, the V gene TRBV7-9; 7 bases agree with TRBD1. CDR1 is SEHNR and CDR2 is FQNEAQ in the germline V gene (reference sequence). The CDR3 extends over 12 amino acids. V was pared by 3 bases and J by 6 bases, with 1 base of the junction left unmatched. The CDR3 sequence: CASSFGTAEAFF. For the CDR3, the DNA is TGTGCCAGCAGCTTCGGGACAGCTGAAGCTTTCTTT.

The rearrangement uses TRBV11-2 and TRBJ2-1, with D perhaps matching TRBD1 (5 bases). Germline loops: CDR1 SGHAT, CDR2 FQNNGV. The CDR3 length is 13 residues. With 0 bases removed from V and 7 bases from J, the gap between germline ends came to 7 bases. Written as DNA, the CDR3 is TGTGCCAGCAGCTTAGACAGGGCTAATGAGCAGTTCTTC. Protein sequence: CASSLDRANEQFF.

The chain employs TRBV6-5 and TRBJ1-1; no clear D gene. The V end was cut by 10 bases, the J end by 2 bases, with 14 bases between. The CDR3 length is 13 residues. Looked up from germline, CDR1 is MNHEY and CDR2 is SVGAGI. CDR3 amino acids: CATRWIVNTEAFF. DNA for the CDR3: TGTGCCACCCGGTGGATCGTAAACACTGAAGCTTTCTTT.

The chain carries TRBV27 and TRBJ2-7; D might be TRBD2 (6 bases). CDR3 length: 14 amino acids. V was shortened by 3 bases and J by 4 bases, with 13 bases between the two germline ends. Per the germline V gene, CDR1 is MNHEY and CDR2 is SMNVEV (reference sequence). The CDR3: CASSFWAGGYEQYF. Here the CDR3 DNA reads TGTGCCAGCAGTTTTTGGGCCGGGGGTTACGAGCAGTACTTC.

This sequence joins TRBV4-3 and TRBJ1-2; D remains ambiguous. Deletions cut 4 bases from V and 5 bases from J, with 11 bases between. Germline V CDR1 and CDR2: LGHNA, YSLEER. The CDR3 spans 13 residues. As DNA, the CDR3 is TGCGCCAGCAGCCCCGAGGAATTTTATGGCTACACCTTC. It yields the protein CASSPEEFYGYTF.

This chain uses TRBV5-4 with TRBJ2-1; D may be TRBD1 (6 bases). The germline V gene encodes CDR1 SGHNT and CDR2 YYREEE (reference sequence). The V end lost 2 bases, the J end lost 7 bases, and 16 bases lay between the germline ends. The CDR3 loop spans 15 amino acids. CDR3 sequence: CASSLRQDGVNEQFF. The CDR3 bases are TGTGCCAGCAGCTTAAGACAGGATGGGGTAAATGAGCAGTTCTTC.

The rearrangement joins TRBV19 to TRBJ2-2; 7 nucleotides agree with TRBD1. Trimming at V came to 11 bases and at J to 0 bases, leaving 15 bases not matched to a gene. The CDR3 is made up of 17 amino acids. Germline assignment: CDR1 LNHDA and CDR2 SQIVND (reference sequence). CDR3 loop: CALHWGRGNSNTGELFF. In DNA, the CDR3 is TGTGCCTTACATTGGGGCAGGGGGAACTCGAACACCGGGGAGCTGTTTTTT.

This clone was detected once. This chain's CDR3 is CASSQEGQGLADTQYF. The CDR3 DNA sequence: TGCGCCAGCAGCCAAGAAGGCCAGGGCTTGGCAGATACGCAGTATTTT. V and J are TRBV4-1 and TRBJ2-3, with D maybe TRBD1 (5 bases). Germline-derived CDR1 and CDR2 are MGHRA and YSYEKL. The CDR3 loop spans 16 amino acids. V gave up 0 bases and J gave up 4 bases, with 14 bases separating them.

The chain employs TRBV5-8 and TRBJ2-5; 8 nucleotides match TRBD1. The J segment lost 1 base and the V segment lost 2 bases, leaving 4 bases of the junction unmatched. Looked up from germline, CDR1 is SGHTS and CDR2 is YDEGEE. The CDR3 is 15 residues long. CDR3 in amino acids: CASSLGTGGQETQYF. The CDR3 bases are TGTGCCAGCAGCTTAGGCACAGGGGGCCAAGAGACCCAGTACTTC.

The CDR3 region is CASSPSGVGDIQYF. CDR3 sequence (DNA): TGTGCCAGCAGCCCCTCGGGGGTAGGGGACATTCAGTACTTC. The chain recombines TRBV9 with TRBJ2-4; possible D gene TRBD2, 6 bases. The CDR3 spans 14 residues. CDR1 and CDR2 from the germline V gene are SGDLS and YYNGEE. Trimming removed 4 bases at V and 8 bases at J, with 16 bases between.

This rearrangement joins TRBV9 to TRBJ1-2; D is possibly TRBD1 (5 bases). Trimming took off 3 bases at V and 0 bases at J, with 15 bases between the two ends. The V gene's germline CDR1 is SGDLS and CDR2 YYNGEE. The CDR3 is 16 amino acids. CDR3 amino acids: CASSDGGGPPNYGYTF. CDR3 nucleotide sequence: TGTGCCAGCAGCGACGGCGGGGGTCCACCTAACTATGGCTACACCTTC.